This T cell receptor (beta chain) was sequenced during a study of metastatic and nonmetastatic thyroid tumors. Nobody among the patients had been given any treatment before thyroid surgery. Via MiXCR, TCRdb re-called the PCR reads. Of approximately 41,000 clones in the sample, 28% are singletons; the top ten hold more than 8%. This CDR3 contains 14 residues. CDR1 and CDR2 from the germline V gene are KGHSH and LQKENI. Unmatched junction bases numbered 3, after V lost 6 bases and J lost 1 base. The chain uses TRBV18 and TRBJ1-1; 9 nucleotides line up with TRBD1. The sample consisted of blood. This sequence was found in a male donor with papillary thyroid cancer or a benign thyroid nodule (not recorded which). Some clones in this sample may be carry-over from other donors' samples. The chain's CDR3 is CASSGQGTNTEAFF. CDR3 nucleotides: TGTGCCAGCTCGGGACAGGGAACGAACACTGAAGCTTTCTTT. The full variable domain, its missing parts supplied by reference TRBV18 and TRBJ1-1, is NAGVMQNPRHLVRRRGQEARLRCSPMKGHSHVYWYRQLPEEGLKFMVYLQKENIIDESGMPKERFSAEFPKEGPSILRIQQVVRGDSAAYFCASSGQGTNTEAFFGQGTRLTVV.